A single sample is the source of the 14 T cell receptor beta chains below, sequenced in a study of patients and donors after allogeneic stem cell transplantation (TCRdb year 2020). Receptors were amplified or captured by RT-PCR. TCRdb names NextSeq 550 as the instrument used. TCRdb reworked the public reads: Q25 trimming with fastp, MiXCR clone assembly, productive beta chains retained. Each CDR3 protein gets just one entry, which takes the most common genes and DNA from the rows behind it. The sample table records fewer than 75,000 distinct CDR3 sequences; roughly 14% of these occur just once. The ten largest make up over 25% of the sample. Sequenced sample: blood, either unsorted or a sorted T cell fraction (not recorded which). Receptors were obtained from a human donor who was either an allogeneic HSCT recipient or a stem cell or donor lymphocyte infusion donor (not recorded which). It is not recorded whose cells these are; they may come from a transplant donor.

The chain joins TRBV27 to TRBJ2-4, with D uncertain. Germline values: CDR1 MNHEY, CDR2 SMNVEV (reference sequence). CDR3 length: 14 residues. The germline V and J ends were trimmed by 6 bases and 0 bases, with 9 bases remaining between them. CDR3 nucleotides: TGTGCCAGCAGGGACGGAGTAGCCAAAAACATTCAGTACTTC. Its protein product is CASRDGVAKNIQYF.

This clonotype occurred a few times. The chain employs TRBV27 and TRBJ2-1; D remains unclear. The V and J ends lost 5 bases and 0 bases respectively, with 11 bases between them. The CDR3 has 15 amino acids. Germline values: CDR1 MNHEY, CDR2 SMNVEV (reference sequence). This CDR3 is CASSPSWSSYNEQFF. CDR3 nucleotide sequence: TGTGCCAGCAGTCCCTCATGGAGCTCCTACAATGAGCAGTTCTTC.

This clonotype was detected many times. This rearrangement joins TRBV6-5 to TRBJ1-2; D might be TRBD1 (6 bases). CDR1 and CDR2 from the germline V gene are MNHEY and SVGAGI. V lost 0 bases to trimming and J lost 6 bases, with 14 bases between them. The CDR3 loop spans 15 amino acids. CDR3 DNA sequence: TGTGCCAGCAGTTACTCCGAGGCGGGGGCAGATGGCTACACCTTC. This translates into CASSYSEAGADGYTF.

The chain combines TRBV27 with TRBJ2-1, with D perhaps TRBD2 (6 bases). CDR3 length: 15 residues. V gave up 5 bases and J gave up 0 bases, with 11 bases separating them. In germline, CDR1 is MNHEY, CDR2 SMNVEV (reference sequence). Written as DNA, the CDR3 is TGTGCCAGCAGTATCGGGGGTAGCTCCTACAATGAGCAGTTCTTC. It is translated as CASSIGGSSYNEQFF.

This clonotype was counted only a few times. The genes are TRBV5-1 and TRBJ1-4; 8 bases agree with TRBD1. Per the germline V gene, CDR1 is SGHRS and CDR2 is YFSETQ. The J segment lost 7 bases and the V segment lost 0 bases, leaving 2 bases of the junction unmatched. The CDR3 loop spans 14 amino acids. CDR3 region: CASSLGQGPEKLFF. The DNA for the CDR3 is TGCGCCAGCAGCTTGGGACAGGGGCCTGAAAAACTGTTTTTT.

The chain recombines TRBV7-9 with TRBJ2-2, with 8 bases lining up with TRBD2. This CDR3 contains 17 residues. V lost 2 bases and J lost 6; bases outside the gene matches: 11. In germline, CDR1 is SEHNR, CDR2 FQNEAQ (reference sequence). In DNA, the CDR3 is TGTGCCAGCAGCTTATTGGAGGGACTAGTCATGGCCGGGGAGCTGTTTTTT. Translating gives CASSLLEGLVMAGELFF.

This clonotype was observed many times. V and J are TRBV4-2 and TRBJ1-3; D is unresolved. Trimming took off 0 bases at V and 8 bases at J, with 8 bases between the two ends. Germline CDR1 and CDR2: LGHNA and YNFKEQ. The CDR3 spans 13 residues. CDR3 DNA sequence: TGTGCCAGCAGCCAAGAGTTATTCGACACCATATATTTT. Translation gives CASSQELFDTIYF.

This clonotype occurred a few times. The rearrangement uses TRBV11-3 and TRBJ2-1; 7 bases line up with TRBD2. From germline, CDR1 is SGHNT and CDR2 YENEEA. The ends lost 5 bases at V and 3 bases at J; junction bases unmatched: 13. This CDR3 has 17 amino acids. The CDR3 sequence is CASSTRGAGDNYNEQFF. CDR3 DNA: TGTGCCAGCAGCACCCGTGGTGCGGGAGATAACTACAATGAGCAGTTCTTC. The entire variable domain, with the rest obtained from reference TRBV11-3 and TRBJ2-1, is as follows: EAGVVQSPRYKIIEKKQPVAFWCNPISGHNTLYWYLQNLGQGPELLIRYENEEAVDDSQLPKDRFSAERLKGVDSTLKIQPAELGDSAVYLCASSTRGAGDNYNEQFFGPGTRLTVL.

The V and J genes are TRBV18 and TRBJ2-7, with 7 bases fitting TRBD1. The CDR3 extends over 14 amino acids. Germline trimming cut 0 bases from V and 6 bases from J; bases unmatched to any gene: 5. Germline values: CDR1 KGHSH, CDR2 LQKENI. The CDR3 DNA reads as TGTGCCAGCTCACCACCGACAGGGCGTAGCGAGCAGTACTTC. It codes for CASSPPTGRSEQYF.

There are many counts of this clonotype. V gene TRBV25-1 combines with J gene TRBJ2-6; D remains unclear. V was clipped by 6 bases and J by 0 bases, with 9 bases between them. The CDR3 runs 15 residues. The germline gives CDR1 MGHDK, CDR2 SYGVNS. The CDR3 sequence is CASSYALSGANVLTF. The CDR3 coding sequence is TGTGCCAGCAGCTATGCCCTCTCTGGGGCCAACGTCCTGACTTTC.

CDR3 residues: CASSRQGQPQHF. In DNA, the CDR3 is TGTGCCAGCAGTCGACAGGGGCAGCCCCAGCATTTT. This rearrangement joins TRBV3-1 to TRBJ1-5, with 8 bases identical to TRBD1. There are 12 residues in the CDR3. Per germline, CDR1 LGHDT and CDR2 YNNKEL (reference sequence). The ends lost 6 bases at V and 7 bases at J; junction bases unmatched: 2.

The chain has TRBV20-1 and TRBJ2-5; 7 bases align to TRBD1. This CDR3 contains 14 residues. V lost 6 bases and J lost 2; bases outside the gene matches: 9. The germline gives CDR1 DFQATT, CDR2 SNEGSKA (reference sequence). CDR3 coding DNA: TGCAGTGCCACCCCCGGACAGGATCAAGAGACCCAGTACTTC. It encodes CSATPGQDQETQYF.

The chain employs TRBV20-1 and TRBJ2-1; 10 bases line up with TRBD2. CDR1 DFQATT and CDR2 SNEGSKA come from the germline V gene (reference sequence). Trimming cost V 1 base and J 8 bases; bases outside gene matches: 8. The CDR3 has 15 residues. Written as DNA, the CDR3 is TGCAGTGCTAGAGGAAGTAGCGGGAGGCTCGATGAGCAGTTCTTC. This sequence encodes CSARGSSGRLDEQFF.

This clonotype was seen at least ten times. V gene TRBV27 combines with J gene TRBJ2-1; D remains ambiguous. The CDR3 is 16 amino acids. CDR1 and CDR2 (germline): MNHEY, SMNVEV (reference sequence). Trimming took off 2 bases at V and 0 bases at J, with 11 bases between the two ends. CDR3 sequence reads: CASSLRATSSYNEQFF. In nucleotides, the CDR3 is TGTGCCAGCAGTTTACGGGCGACAAGCTCCTACAATGAGCAGTTCTTC.